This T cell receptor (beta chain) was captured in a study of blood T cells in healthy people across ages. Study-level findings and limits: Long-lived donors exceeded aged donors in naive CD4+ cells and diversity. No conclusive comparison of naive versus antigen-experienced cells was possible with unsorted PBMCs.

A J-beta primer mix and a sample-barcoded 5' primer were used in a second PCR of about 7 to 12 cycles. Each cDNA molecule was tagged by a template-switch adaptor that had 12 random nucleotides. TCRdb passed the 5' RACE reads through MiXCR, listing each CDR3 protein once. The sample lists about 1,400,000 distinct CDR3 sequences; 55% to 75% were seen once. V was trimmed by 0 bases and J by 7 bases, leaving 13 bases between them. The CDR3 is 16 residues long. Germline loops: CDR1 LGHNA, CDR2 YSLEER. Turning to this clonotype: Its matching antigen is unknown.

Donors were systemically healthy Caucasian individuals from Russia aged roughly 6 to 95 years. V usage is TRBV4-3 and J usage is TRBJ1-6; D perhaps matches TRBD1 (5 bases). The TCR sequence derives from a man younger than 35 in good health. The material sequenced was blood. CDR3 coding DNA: TGCGCCAGCAGCCAAGATGGCCAGGGTGCAAATTCACCCCTCCACTTT. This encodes CASSQDGQGANSPLHF.